This TCR beta chain stems from a study of T-cell reconstitution after alpha-beta-depleted transplantation in children. Whole-study findings and limits: At the one-year point after transplant, T-cell counts and TCRbeta diversity were found to come mostly from T cells that had been newly produced.

In regard to this clonotype: Its antigen is as yet unknown.

Researchers prepared the TCRbeta library using unique molecular identifiers, the study reports. TCRdb itself ran the PCR reads through MiXCR, one entry per CDR3 protein. The sample shows approximately 300,000 distinct CDR3 sequences, around 7.1% of them seen only once. Trimming left V 5 bases short and J 0 bases short, with 14 bases between. This CDR3 spans 16 amino acids. Per germline, CDR1 SEHNR and CDR2 FQNEAQ (reference sequence). The clonotype was recovered from a female patient between 2 and 15 years old who had a stem cell transplant for Fanconi anemia, so the T cells may come from the graft donor. V usage is TRBV7-9 and J usage is TRBJ1-3; D gene ambiguous. The material sequenced was peripheral blood, taken 360 days after TCRalphabeta/CD19-depleted stem cell transplant. The CDR3 region is CASSDPGSPSGNTIYF. The CDR3, as DNA: TGTGCCAGCAGCGACCCCGGGAGTCCCTCTGGAAACACCATATATTTT. The full variable domain, rest sourced from reference TRBV7-9 and TRBJ1-3, is DTGVSQNPRHKITKRGQNVTFRCDPISEHNRLYWYRQTLGQGPEFLTYFQNEAQLEKSRLLSDRFSAERPKGSFSTLEIQRTEQGDSAMYLCASSDPGSPSGNTIYFGEGSWLTVV.